A selection of T cell receptor beta chains follows, all from one sample in a study of Graves' ophthalmopathy and Graves' hyperthyroidism. Using its own MiXCR run on the multiplex PCR reads, TCRdb lists one record per CDR3 protein. The sample includes hundreds of thousands of distinct CDR3 sequences, roughly two fifths of them seen just once. Sequencing used peripheral blood. The receptors were gathered from an adult man with Graves' ophthalmopathy. The CDR3 runs from the conserved cysteine through the conserved F or W. D genes are given only for firm matches. Where a row states a size, it is once, few, many or the class of an expanded clone; other rows omit it.

TRBV19,TRBD1,few,TRBJ1-5,CASQMGQFNQPQHF,TGTGCCAGTCAAATGGGACAGTTCAATCAGCCCCAGCATTTT
TRBV7-9,TRBD2,-,TRBJ2-7,CASSLIAGGAYEQYF,TGTGCCAGCAGCTTAATAGCCGGGGGGGCCTACGAGCAGTACTTC
TRBV5-4,-,-,TRBJ2-7,CASSQDPEPRERQYF,TGTGCCAGCAGCCAAGATCCCGAACCGAGGGAGCGGCAGTACTTC
TRBV12-3/TRBV12-4,-,many,TRBJ1-6,CASSLREYNSPLHF,TGTGCCAGCAGTTTACGGGAATATAATTCACCCCTCCACTTT
TRBV7-2,-,-,TRBJ1-1,CASSHRQSRMNTEAFF,TGTGCCAGCAGCCACCGACAGAGCCGCATGAACACTGAAGCTTTCTTT
TRBV9,-,many,TRBJ2-2,CASSVGGNTGELFF,TGTGCCAGCAGCGTAGGCGGGAACACCGGGGAGCTGTTTTTT
TRBV5-1,-,many,TRBJ1-2,CASSVDTDYGYTF,TGCGCCAGCAGCGTCGACACCGACTATGGCTACACCTTC
TRBV25-1,-,-,TRBJ2-7,CASSHGEVGSYEQYF,TGTGCCAGCAGTCACGGGGAGGTTGGCTCCTACGAGCAGTACTTC
TRBV20-1,TRBD2,once,TRBJ2-3,CSARDGGDRTDTQYF,TGCAGTGCTAGAGATGGGGGGGACCGCACAGATACGCAGTATTTT
TRBV7-2,TRBD1,-,TRBJ1-5,CASSLGGQLNQPQHF,TGTGCCAGCAGTCTTGGGGGACAGTTAAATCAGCCCCAGCATTTT
TRBV10-3,-,-,TRBJ1-2,CAITSEEVGTLYGYTF,TGTGCCATCACTAGTGAGGAGGTCGGCACCCTCTATGGCTACACCTTC
TRBV7-2,-,many,TRBJ2-2,CASSSSAGTGELFF,TGTGCCAGCAGCTCCTCGGCGGGAACCGGGGAGCTGTTTTTT
TRBV4-1,TRBD1,-,TRBJ1-4,CASSPSQGGEKLFF,TGCGCCAGCAGCCCATCACAGGGGGGCGAAAAACTGTTTTTT
TRBV19,-,few,TRBJ2-2,CASSNRAGGGELFF,TGTGCCAGTAGTAACCGGGCGGGCGGCGGGGAGCTGTTTTTT
TRBV10-2,-,once,TRBJ1-6,CASSSRALNSPLHF,TGTGCCAGCTCGTCCCGGGCCTTGAATTCACCCCTCCACTTT
TRBV25-1,-,-,TRBJ1-4,CASSPRGFAEKLFF,TGCGCCAGCAGCCCCAGGGGTTTTGCTGAAAAACTGTTTTTT
TRBV20-1,-,-,TRBJ2-7,CSASRQQTVAYEQYF,TGCAGTGCTAGCCGACAGCAGACCGTAGCCTACGAGCAGTACTTC
TRBV15,-,-,TRBJ2-7,CATSRDRLGRGSDTQYF,TGTGCCACCAGCAGAGATCGATTAGGCAGGGGTTCTGATACGCAGTATTTC
TRBV2,-,-,TRBJ1-5,CASSRQVGSNQPQHF,TGTGCCAGCAGTAGACAGGTGGGGAGCAATCAGCCCCAGCATTTT
TRBV2,-,many,TRBJ1-5,CASSEGAGTGQPQHF,TGTGCCAGCAGTGAGGGGGCAGGAACGGGTCAGCCCCAGCATTTT
TRBV5-4,TRBD1,few,TRBJ2-5,CASSLWQGAKETQYF,TGTGCCAGCAGCTTGTGGCAGGGGGCAAAGGAGACCCAGTACTTC
TRBV9,TRBD1,-,TRBJ1-2,CASSVEQGARRGYTF,TGTGCCAGCAGCGTCGAACAGGGGGCAAGAAGGGGCTACACCTTC